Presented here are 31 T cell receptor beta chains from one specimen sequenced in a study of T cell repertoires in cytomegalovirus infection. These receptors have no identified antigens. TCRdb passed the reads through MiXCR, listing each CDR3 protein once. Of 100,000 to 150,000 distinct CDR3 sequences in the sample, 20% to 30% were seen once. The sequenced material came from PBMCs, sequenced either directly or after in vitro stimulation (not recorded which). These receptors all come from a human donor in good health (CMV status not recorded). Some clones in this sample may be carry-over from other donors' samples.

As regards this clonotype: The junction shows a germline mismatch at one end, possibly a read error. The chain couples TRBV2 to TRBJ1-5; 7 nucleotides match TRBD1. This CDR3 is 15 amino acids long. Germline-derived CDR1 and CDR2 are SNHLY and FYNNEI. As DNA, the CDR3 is TGTGCCAGCAGGGGGACAGCGTATAGCAATCAGCCCCGGCATTTT. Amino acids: CASRGTAYSNQPRHF. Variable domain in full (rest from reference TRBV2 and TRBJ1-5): EPEVTQTPSHQVTQMGQEVILRCVPISNHLYFYWYRQILGQKVEFLVSFYNNEISEKSEIFDDQFSVERPDGSNFTLKIRSTKLEDSAMYFCASRGTAYSNQPRHFGDGTRLSIL.

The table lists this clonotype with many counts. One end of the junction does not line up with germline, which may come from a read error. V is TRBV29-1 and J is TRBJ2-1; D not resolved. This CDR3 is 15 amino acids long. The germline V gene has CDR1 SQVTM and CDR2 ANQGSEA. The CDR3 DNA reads TGCAGCTTTGAAGGTCCGGAGACCCGTTACAATGAGCAGTTCTTC. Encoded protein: CSFEGPETRYNEQFF.

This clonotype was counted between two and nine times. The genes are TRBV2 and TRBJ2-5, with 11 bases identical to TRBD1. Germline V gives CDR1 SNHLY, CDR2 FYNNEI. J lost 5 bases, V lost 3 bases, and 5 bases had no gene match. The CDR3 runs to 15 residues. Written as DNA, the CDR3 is TGTGCCAGCAGTGATGGCGGACAGGGGGCCGAGACCCAGTACTTC. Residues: CASSDGGQGAETQYF.

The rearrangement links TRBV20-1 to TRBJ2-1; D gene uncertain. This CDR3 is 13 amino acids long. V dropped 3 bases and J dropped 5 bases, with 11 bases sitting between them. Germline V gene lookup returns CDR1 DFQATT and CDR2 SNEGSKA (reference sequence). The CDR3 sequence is CSARGSLNNEQFF. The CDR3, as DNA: TGCAGTGCTAGGGGTTCTCTGAACAATGAGCAGTTCTTC.

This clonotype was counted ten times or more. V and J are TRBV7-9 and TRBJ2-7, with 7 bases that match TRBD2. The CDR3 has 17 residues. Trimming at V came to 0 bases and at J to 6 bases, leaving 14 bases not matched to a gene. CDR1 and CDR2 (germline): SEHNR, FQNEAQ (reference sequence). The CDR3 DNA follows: TGTGCCAGCAGCTTAGCAGGTTTGGGAGGGCGTCGCATCGAGCAGTACGTC. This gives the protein CASSLAGLGGRRIEQYV.

CDR3 amino acids: CASSNRGSGNTIYF. DNA for the CDR3: TGTGCCAGCAGTAACCGGGGCTCTGGAAACACCATATATTTT. The chain joins TRBV27 to TRBJ1-3; D remains unclear. The CDR3 spans 14 residues. The V end lost 5 bases, the J end lost 0 bases, and 8 bases lay between the germline ends. The germline CDR1 and CDR2 sequences are MNHEY and SMNVEV (reference sequence).

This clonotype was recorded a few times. This CDR3 is CASSLDRLNQPQHF. The CDR3 coding sequence is TGTGCCAGCAGCTTAGACAGATTAAATCAGCCCCAGCATTTT. V gene TRBV11-2 combines with J gene TRBJ1-5; D not certain. Trimming removed 0 bases from V and 4 bases from J, with 7 bases in between. The length of the CDR3 is 14 residues. Germline CDR1 is SGHAT and CDR2 is FQNNGV.

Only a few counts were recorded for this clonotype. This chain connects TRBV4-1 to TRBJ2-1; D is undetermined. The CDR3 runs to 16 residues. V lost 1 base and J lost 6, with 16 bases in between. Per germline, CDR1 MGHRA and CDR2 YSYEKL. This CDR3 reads CASSQGARIGSNEQFF. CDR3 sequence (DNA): TGCGCCAGCAGCCAAGGAGCGAGGATAGGAAGCAATGAGCAGTTCTTC.

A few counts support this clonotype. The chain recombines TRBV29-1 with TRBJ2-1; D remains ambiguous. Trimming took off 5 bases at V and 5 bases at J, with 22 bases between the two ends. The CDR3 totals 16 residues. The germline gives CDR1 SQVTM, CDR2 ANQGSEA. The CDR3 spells CSVLDLAFYTHNEQFF. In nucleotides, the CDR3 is TGCAGCGTTTTAGACCTCGCCTTTTACACCCACAATGAGCAGTTCTTC.

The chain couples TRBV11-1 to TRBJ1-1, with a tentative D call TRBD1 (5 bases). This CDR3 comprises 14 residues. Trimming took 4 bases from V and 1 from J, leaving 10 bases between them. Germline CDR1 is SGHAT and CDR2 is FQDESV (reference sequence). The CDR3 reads CASSSPGPNTEAFF. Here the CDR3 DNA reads TGTGCCAGCAGCTCTCCGGGACCGAACACTGAAGCTTTCTTT.

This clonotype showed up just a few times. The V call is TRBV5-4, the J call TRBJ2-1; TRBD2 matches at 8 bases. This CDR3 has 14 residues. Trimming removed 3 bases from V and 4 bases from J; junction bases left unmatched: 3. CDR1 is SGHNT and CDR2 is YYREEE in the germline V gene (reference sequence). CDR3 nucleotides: TGTGCCAGCAGCTGGGCTAGCGGGTACAATGAGCAGTTCTTC. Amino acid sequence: CASSWASGYNEQFF.

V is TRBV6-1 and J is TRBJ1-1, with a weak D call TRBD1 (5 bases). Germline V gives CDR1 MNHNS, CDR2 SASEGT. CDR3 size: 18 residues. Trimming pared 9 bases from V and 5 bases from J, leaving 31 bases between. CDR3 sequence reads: CASDKSRLGGGGPTEAFF. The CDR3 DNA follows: TGTGCCAGTGACAAAAGTAGACTCGGCGGGGGAGGGCCAACTGAAGCTTTCTTT.

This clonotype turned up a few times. The CDR3 sequence is CASSSEARAGTQYF. CDR3 bases: TGTGCCAGCAGCTCCGAAGCCAGGGCAGGGACCCAGTACTTC. The rearrangement joins TRBV5-4 to TRBJ2-5; D possibly corresponds to TRBD1 (5 bases). The V and J ends lost 3 bases and 7 bases respectively, with 16 bases between them. Germline CDR1 and CDR2: SGHNT and YYREEE (reference sequence). The CDR3 totals 14 residues.

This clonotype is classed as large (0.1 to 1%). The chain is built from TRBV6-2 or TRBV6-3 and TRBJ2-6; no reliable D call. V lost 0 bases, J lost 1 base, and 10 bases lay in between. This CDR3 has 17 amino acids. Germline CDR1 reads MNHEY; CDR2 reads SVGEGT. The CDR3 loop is CASSYSLTESGANVLTF. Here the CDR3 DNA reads TGTGCCAGCAGTTACTCCCTTACAGAGTCTGGGGCCAACGTCCTGACTTTC.

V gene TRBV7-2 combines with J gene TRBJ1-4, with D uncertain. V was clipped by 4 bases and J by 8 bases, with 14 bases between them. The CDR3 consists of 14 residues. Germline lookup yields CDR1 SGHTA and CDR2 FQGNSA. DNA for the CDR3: TGTGCCAGCAGCTCCAGAGGGTCGGCCGAAAAACTGTTTTTT. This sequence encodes CASSSRGSAEKLFF.

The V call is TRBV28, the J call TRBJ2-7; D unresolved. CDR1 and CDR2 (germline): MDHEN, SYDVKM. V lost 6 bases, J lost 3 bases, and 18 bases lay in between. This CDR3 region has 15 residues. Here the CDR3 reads CASSAPTGQFYEQYF. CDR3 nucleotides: TGTGCCAGCAGCGCACCGACTGGGCAATTCTACGAGCAGTACTTC.

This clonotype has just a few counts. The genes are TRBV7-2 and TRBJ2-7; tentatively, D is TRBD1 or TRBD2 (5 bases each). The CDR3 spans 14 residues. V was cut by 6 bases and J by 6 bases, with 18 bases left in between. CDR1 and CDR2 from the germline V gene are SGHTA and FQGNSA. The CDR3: CASRTSGTVLEQYF. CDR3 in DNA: TGTGCCAGCAGAACCTCCGGGACGGTACTCGAGCAGTACTTC.

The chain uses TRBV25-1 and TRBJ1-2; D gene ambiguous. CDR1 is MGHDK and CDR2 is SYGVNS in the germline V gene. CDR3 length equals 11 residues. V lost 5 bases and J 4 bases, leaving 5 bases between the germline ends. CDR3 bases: TGTGCCAGCAGTATGTCCTATGGCTACACCTTC. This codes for CASSMSYGYTF.

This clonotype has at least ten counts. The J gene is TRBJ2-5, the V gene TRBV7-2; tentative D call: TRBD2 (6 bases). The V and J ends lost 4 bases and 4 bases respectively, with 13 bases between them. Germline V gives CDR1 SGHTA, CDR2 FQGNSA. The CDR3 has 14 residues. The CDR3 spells CASSSGGAGETQYF. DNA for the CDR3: TGTGCCAGCAGCTCCGGAGGGGCCGGAGAGACCCAGTACTTC.

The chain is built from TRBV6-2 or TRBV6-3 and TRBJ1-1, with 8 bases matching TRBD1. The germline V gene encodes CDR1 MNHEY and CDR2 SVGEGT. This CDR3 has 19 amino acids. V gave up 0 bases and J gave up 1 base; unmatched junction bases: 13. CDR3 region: CASSYSPGQAFRGNTEAFF. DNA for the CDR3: TGTGCCAGCAGTTACTCTCCGGGACAGGCGTTTCGGGGGAACACTGAAGCTTTCTTT.

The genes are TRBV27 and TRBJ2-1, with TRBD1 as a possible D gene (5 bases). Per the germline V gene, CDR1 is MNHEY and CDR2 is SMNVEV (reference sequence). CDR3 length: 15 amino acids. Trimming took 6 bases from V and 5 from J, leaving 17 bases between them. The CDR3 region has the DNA TGTGCCAGCAGCCTGACAGAGGACCTCCACAATGAGCAGTTCTTC. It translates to CASSLTEDLHNEQFF.

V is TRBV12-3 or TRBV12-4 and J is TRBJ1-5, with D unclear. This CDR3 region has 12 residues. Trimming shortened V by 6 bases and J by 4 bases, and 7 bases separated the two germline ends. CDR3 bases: TGTGCCAGCAGCCCGACAAATCAGCCCCAGCATTTT. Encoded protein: CASSPTNQPQHF.

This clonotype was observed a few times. The CDR3 sequence is CASSTASGRWDTQYF. Here the CDR3 DNA reads TGTGCCAGCAGTACGGCTAGCGGGAGGTGGGATACGCAGTATTTT. The V and J genes are TRBV7-2 and TRBJ2-3, with TRBD2 identical over 11 bases. The CDR3 contains 15 residues. The germline gives CDR1 SGHTA, CDR2 FQGNSA. J lost 6 bases, V lost 6 bases, and 8 bases had no gene match.

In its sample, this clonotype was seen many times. CDR3 nucleotides: TGTGCCAGCAGGGATAACGGGGGACAAGAGACCCAGTACTTC. Its translation is CASRDNGGQETQYF. V usage is TRBV7-2 and J usage is TRBJ2-5; possibly TRBD2 for D (6 bases). With 6 bases removed from V and 2 bases from J, the gap between germline ends came to 13 bases. The length of the CDR3 is 14 residues. Germline V gives CDR1 SGHTA, CDR2 FQGNSA.

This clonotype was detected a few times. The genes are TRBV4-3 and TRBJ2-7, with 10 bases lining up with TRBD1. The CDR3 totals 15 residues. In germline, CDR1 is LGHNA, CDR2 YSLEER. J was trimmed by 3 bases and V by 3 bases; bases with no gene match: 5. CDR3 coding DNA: TGCGCCAGCAGCCACCCGGGACAGGGGTACTACGAGCAGTACTTC. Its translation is CASSHPGQGYYEQYF.

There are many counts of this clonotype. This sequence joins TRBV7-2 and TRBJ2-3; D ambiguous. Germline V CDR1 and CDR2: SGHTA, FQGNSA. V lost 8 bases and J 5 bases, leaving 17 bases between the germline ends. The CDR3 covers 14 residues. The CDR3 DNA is TGTGCCAGCCCATCGAGGCTTCCCGGAGATACGCAGTATTTT. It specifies CASPSRLPGDTQYF. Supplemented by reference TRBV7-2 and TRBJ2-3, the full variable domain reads GAGVSQSPSNKVTEKGKDVELRCDPISGHTALYWYRQSLGQGLEFLIYFQGNSAPDKSGLPSDRFSAERTGGSVSTLTIQRTQQEDSAVYLCASPSRLPGDTQYFGPGTRLTVL.

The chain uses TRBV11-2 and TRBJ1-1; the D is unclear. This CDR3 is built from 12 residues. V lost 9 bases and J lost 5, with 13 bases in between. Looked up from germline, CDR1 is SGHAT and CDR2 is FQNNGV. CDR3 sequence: CASRRSYTEAFF. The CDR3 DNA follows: TGTGCCAGTAGAAGGTCGTATACTGAAGCTTTCTTT.

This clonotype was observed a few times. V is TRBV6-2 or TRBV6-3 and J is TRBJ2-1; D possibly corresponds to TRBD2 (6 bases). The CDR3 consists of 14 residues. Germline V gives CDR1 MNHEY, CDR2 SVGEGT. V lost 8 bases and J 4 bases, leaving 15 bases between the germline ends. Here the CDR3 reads CASGRVRGYNEQFF. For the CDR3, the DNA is TGTGCCAGCGGACGGGTGCGGGGATACAATGAGCAGTTCTTC.

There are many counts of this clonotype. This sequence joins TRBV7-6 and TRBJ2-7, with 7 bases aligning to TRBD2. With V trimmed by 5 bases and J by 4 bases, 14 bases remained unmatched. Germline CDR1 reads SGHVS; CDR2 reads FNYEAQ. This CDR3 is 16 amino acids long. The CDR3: CASSPIMGGSLYEQYF. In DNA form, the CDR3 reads TGTGCCAGCAGCCCCATTATGGGCGGGAGTCTTTACGAGCAGTACTTC.

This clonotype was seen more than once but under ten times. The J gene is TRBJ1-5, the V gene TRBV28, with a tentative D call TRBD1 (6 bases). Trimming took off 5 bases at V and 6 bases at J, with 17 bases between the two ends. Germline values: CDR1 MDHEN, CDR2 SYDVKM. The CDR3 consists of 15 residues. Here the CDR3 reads CASSPRGGYVQPQHF. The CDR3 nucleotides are TGTGCCAGCAGTCCACGTGGGGGCTATGTTCAGCCCCAGCATTTT. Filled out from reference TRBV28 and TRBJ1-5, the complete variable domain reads DVKVTQSSRYLVKRTGEKVFLECVQDMDHENMFWYRQDPGLGLRLIYFSYDVKMKEKGDIPEGYSVSREKKERFSLILESASTNQTSMYLCASSPRGGYVQPQHFGDGTRLSIL.

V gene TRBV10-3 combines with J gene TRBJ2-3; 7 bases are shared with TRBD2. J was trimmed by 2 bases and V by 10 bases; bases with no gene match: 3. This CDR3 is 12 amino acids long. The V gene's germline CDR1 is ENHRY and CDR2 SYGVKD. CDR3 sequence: CATSGDTDTQYF. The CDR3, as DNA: TGTGCCACCAGCGGGGACACAGATACGCAGTATTTT.